A single sample gave rise to the 5 T cell receptor beta chains below, sequenced in a study of T cell repertoires in cytomegalovirus infection. These receptors are not linked to any known antigen. A single record per CDR3 protein comes from TCRdb applying MiXCR to the reads. Counted here are hundreds of thousands of distinct CDR3 sequences, 30% to 40% occurring once; the ten biggest clones make up roughly 13%. Here the sequenced sample was cultured CD8+ T cells from PBMCs, taken from culture after CMV antigen stimulation. The source of these receptors is a human donor in good health (CMV status not recorded). Some clones in this sample may be carry-over from other donors' samples.

This clonotype was seen repeatedly, ten times or more. This chain's CDR3 is CASSLASGANYNEQFF. As DNA, the CDR3 is TGTGCCAGCAGTTTAGCGTCAGGGGCCAACTACAATGAGCAGTTCTTC. The chain combines TRBV12-3 or TRBV12-4 with TRBJ2-1; a weak D match, TRBD1 (6 bases). This CDR3 region has 16 residues. The ends were cut back, 0 bases at V and 3 bases at J, with 12 bases in the middle.

The chain couples TRBV10-3 to TRBJ2-3; the D gene is possibly TRBD1 (5 bases). V shed 6 bases and J shed 3 bases, with 13 bases lying between them. Germline CDR1 ENHRY, CDR2 SYGVKD. The CDR3 is made up of 14 amino acids. The CDR3 nucleotides are TGTGCCATCAGCGACAGACGCTCTACAGATACGCAGTATTTT. Translated, it gives CAISDRRSTDTQYF.

As regards this clonotype: One end of the junction varies from germline; a read error may be responsible. The chain employs TRBV6-6 and TRBJ1-1; TRBD1 agrees at 8 bases. CDR1 is MNHNY, CDR2 SVGAGI, per germline (reference sequence). The CDR3 is 20 amino acids. CDR3 amino acids: CANSPNPAAHRGTPPGRAFF. In DNA form, the CDR3 reads TGTGCCAACAGTCCGAACCCGGCCGCGCACAGGGGGACACCCCCGGGTCGAGCTTTCTTT.

The gene calls are TRBV5-1 and TRBJ2-1; a weak D match, TRBD1 (5 bases). The germline V and J ends were trimmed by 0 bases and 5 bases, with 18 bases remaining between them. Germline lookup yields CDR1 SGHRS and CDR2 YFSETQ. The CDR3 spans 17 residues. CDR3 in amino acids: CASSLDIREVGDNEQFF. CDR3 DNA sequence: TGCGCCAGCAGCTTGGATATCAGAGAAGTAGGGGACAATGAGCAGTTCTTC.

The rearrangement links TRBV6-5 to TRBJ1-2; 7 bases agree with TRBD1. CDR3 length: 14 residues. The germline V gene encodes CDR1 MNHEY and CDR2 SVGAGI. V lost 9 bases and J lost 3; bases outside the gene matches: 10. The CDR3 nucleotides read TGTGCCAGTAGATCAATGACAGGGCACTATGGCTACACCTTC. Translating gives CASRSMTGHYGYTF.